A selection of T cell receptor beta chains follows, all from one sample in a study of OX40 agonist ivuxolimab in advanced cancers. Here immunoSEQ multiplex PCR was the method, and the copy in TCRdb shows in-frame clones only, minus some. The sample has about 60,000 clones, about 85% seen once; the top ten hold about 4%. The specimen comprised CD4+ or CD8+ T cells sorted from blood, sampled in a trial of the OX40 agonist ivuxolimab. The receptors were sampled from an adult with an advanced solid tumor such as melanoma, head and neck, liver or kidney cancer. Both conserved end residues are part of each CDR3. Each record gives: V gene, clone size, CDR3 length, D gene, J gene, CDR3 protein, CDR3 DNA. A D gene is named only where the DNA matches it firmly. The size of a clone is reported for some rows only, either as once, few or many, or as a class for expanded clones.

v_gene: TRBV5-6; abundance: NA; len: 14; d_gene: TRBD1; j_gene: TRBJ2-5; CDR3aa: CASSGTGSQETQYF; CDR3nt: TGTGCCAGCAGCGGGACAGGGTCCCAAGAGACCCAGTACTTC
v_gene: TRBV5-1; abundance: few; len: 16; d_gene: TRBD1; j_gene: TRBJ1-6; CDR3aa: CASSRGLGQGNSPLHF; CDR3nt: TGCGCCAGCAGCCGGGGGTTAGGACAGGGGAATTCACCCCTCCACTTT
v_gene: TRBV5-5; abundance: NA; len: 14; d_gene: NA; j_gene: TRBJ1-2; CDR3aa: CASSSGTKNYGYTF; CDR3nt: TGTGCCAGCAGCTCCGGGACAAAGAACTATGGCTACACCTTC
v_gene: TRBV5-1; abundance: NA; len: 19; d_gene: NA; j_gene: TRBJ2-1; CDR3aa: CASSWSYNPGTTKGNEQFF; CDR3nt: TGCGCCAGCAGCTGGTCCTATAATCCCGGGACAACAAAAGGTAATGAGCAGTTCTTC
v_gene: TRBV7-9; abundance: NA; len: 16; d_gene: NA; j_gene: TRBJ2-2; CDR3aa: CASSSDVGANTGELFF; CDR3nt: TGTGCCAGCAGCTCCGACGTGGGCGCGAACACCGGGGAGCTGTTTTTT
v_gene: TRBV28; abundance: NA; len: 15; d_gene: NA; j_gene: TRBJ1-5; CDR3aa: CASSFRVSGNQPQHF; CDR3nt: TGTGCCAGCAGTTTCCGGGTGTCTGGCAATCAGCCCCAGCATTTT
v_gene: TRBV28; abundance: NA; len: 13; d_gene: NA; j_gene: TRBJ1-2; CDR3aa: CASSFQNNYGYTF; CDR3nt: TGTGCCAGCAGTTTCCAAAATAACTATGGCTACACCTTC
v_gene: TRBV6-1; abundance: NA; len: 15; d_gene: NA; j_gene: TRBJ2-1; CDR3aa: CASSFQDRAYNEQFF; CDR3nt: TGTGCCAGCAGTTTCCAGGACCGGGCATACAATGAGCAGTTCTTC
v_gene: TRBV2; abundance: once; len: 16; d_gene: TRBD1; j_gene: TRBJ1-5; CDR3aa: CASSVRDRGINQPQHF; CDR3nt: TGTGCCAGCAGTGTAAGGGACAGGGGTATCAATCAGCCCCAGCATTTT
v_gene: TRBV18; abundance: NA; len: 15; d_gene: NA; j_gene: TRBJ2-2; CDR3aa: CASSRAFGNTGELFF; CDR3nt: TGTGCCAGCTCACGGGCCTTTGGTAACACCGGGGAGCTGTTTTTT
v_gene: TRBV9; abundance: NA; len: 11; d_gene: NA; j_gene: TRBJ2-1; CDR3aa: CASSASGEQFF; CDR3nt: TGTGCCAGCAGCGCCTCCGGGGAGCAGTTCTTC
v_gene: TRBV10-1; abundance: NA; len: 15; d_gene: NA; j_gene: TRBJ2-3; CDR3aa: CASSEERLSTDTQYF; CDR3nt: TGCGCCAGCAGTGAAGAGAGACTTTCCACAGATACGCAGTATTTT
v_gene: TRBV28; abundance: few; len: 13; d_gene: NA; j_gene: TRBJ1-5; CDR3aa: CASRTGLGQPQHF; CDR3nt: TGTGCCAGCAGAACAGGGCTTGGTCAGCCCCAGCATTTT
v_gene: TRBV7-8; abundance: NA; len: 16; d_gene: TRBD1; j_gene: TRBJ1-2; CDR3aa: CASSLSETGDLYGYTF; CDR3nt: TGTGCCAGCAGCTTAAGTGAAACAGGGGACCTCTATGGCTACACCTTC
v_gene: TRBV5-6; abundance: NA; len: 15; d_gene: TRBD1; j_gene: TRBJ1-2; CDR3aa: CASSRTGEEDYGYTF; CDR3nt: TGTGCCAGCAGCCGTACAGGGGAAGAGGACTATGGCTACACCTTC
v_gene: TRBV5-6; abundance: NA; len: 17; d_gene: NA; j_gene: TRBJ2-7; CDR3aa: CASSLEGGGPTSYEQYF; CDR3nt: TGTGCCAGCAGCCTGGAGGGTGGGGGGCCGACTTCCTACGAGCAGTACTTC
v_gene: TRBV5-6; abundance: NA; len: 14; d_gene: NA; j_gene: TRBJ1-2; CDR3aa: CASSSLDRNYGYTF; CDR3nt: TGTGCCAGCAGCTCTCTAGACCGAAACTATGGCTACACCTTC
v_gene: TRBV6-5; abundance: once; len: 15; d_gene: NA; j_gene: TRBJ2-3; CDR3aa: CASSPGTVSTDTQYF; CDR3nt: TGTGCCAGCAGTCCCGGGACGGTTAGCACAGATACGCAGTATTTT
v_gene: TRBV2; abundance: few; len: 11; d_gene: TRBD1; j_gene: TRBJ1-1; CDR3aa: CASSGDREAFF; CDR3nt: TGTGCCAGCAGTGGGGACAGGGAAGCTTTCTTT
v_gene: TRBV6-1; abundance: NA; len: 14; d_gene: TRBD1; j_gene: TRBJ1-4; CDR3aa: CASSATGGDEKLFF; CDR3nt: TGTGCCAGCAGTGCGACAGGGGGCGATGAAAAACTGTTTTTT
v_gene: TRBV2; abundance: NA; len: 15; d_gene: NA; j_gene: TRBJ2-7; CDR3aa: CASSEASVPTYEQYF; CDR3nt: TGTGCCAGCAGTGAGGCAAGCGTCCCAACCTACGAGCAGTACTTC
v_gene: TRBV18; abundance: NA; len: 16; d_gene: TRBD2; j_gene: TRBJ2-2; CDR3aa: CASSPTSGESTGELFF; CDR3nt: TGTGCCAGCTCACCTACTAGCGGGGAGAGCACCGGGGAGCTGTTTTTT
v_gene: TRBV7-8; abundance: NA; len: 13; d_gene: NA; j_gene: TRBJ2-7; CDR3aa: CASSLALRGEQYF; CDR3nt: TGTGCCAGCAGCTTAGCTCTCCGGGGGGAGCAGTACTTC
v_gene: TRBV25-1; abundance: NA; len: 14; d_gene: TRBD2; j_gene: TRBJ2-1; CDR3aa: CASSASGVWNEQFF; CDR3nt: TGTGCCAGCAGTGCTAGCGGGGTTTGGAATGAGCAGTTCTTC
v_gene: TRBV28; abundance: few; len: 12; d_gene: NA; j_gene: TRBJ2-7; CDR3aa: CASPDSSYEQYF; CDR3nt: TGTGCCAGCCCGGACAGCTCCTACGAGCAGTACTTC
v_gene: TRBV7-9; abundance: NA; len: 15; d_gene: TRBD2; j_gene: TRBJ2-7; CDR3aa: CASSLLSAGGWEQYF; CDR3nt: TGTGCCAGCAGCTTATTATCGGCGGGAGGGTGGGAGCAGTACTTC
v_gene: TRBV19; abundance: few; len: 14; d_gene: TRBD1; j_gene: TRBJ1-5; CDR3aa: CASAPTGAGNPQHF; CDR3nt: TGTGCCTCCGCCCCAACAGGGGCGGGTAATCCCCAGCATTTT
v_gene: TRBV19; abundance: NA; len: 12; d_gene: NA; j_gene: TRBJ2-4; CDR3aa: CASKGLKNIQYF; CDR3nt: TGTGCCAGTAAAGGACTAAAAAACATTCAGTACTTC
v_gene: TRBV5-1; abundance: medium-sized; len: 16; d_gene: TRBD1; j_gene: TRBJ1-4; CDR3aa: CASQRTGPSTNEKLFF; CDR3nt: TGCGCCAGCCAGCGGACAGGCCCCTCAACTAATGAAAAACTGTTTTTT
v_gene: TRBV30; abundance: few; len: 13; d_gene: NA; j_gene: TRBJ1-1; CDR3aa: CAWSAGLGTEAFF; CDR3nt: TGTGCCTGGAGTGCCGGCTTGGGCACTGAAGCTTTCTTT
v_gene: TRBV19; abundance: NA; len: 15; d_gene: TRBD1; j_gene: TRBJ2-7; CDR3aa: CASSSQTGVLGEQYF; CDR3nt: TGTGCCAGTAGTTCCCAGACAGGGGTGTTGGGAGAGCAGTACTTC
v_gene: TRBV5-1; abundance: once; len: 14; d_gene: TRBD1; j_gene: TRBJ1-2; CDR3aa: CASSLSTGWDGYTF; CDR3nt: TGCGCCAGCAGCCTATCGACAGGGTGGGATGGCTACACCTTC
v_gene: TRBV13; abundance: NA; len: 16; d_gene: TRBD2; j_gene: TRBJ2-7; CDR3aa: CASSTRGAGVSYEQYF; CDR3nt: TGTGCCAGCAGCACCCGAGGAGCGGGAGTTTCCTACGAGCAGTACTTC